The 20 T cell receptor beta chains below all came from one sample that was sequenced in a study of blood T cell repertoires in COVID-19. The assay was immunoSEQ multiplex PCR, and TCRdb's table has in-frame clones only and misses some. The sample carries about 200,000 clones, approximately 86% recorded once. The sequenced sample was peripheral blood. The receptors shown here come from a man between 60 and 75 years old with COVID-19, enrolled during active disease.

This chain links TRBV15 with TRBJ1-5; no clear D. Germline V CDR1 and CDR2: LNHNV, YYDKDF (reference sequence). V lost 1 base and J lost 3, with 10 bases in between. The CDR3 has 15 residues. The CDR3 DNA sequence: TGTGCCACCAGCAGAGTAGTGGTTCACAATCAGCCCCAGCATTTT. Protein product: CATSRVVVHNQPQHF.

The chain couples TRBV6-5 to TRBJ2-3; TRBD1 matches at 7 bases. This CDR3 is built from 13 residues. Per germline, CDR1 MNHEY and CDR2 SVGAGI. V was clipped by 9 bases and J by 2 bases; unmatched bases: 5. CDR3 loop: CASRQGSTDTQYF. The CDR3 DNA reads TGTGCCAGTAGACAGGGTTCCACAGATACGCAGTATTTT.

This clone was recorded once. CDR3 sequence (DNA): TGTGCCAGCAGCCCGCGACAGGGACCCACAGATACGCAGTATTTT. Amino acid sequence: CASSPRQGPTDTQYF. The chain uses TRBV7-2 and TRBJ2-3; 7 bases align to TRBD1. Trimming at V came to 5 bases and at J to 2 bases, leaving 7 bases not matched to a gene. The CDR3 is made up of 15 amino acids. Germline V gene data show CDR1 as SGHTA and CDR2 as FQGNSA.

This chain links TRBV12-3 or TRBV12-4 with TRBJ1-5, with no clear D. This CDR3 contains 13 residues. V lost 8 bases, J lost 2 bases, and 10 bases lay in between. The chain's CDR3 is CASAGFGNQPQHF. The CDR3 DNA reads TGTGCCAGCGCCGGGTTTGGCAATCAGCCCCAGCATTTT.

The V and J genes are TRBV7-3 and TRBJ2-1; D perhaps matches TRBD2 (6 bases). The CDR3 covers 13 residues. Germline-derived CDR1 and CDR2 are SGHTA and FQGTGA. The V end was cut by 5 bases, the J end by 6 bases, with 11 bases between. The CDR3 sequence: CASSPGGRNEQFF. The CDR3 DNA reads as TGTGCCAGCAGCCCCGGAGGGCGCAATGAGCAGTTCTTC.

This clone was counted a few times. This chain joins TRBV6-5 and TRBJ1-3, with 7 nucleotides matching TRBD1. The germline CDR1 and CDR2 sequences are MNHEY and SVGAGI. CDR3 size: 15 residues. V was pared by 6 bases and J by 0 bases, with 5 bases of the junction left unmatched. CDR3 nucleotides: TGTGCCAGCAGCTTGACAGGGATCTCTGGAAACACCATATATTTT. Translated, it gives CASSLTGISGNTIYF.

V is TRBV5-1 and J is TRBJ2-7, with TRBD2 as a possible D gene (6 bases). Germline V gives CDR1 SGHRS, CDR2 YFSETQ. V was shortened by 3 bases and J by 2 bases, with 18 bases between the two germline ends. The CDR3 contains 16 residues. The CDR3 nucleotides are TGCGCCAGCAGCTCGGCACCCTCAGGACTACCCTACGAGCAGTACTTC. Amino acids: CASSSAPSGLPYEQYF.

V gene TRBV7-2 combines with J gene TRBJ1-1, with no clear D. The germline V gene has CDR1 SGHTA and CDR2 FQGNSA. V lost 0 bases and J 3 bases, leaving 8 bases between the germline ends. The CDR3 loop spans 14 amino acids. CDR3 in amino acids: CASSLAFGDTEAFF. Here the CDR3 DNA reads TGTGCCAGCAGCTTAGCGTTCGGGGACACTGAAGCTTTCTTT.

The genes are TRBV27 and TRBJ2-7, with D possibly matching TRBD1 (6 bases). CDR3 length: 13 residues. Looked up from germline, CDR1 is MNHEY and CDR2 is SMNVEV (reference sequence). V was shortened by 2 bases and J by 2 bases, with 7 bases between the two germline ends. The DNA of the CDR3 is TGTGCCAGCAGTTTAGGGGGCCCCTACGAGCAGTACTTC. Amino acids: CASSLGGPYEQYF.

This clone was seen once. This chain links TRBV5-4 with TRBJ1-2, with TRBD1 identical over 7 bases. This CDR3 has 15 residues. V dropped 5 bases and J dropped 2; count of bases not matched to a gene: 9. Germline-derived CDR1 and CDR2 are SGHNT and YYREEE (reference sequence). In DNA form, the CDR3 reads TGTGCCAGCAGTCTACCCGACAGGGCCAACTATGGCTACACCTTC. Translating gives CASSLPDRANYGYTF. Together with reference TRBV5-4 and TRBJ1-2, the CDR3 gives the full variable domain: ETGVTQSPTHLIKTRGQQVTLRCSSQSGHNTVSWYQQALGQGPQFIFQYYREEENGRGNFPPRFSGLQFPNYSSELNVNALELDDSALYLCASSLPDRANYGYTFGSGTRLTVV.

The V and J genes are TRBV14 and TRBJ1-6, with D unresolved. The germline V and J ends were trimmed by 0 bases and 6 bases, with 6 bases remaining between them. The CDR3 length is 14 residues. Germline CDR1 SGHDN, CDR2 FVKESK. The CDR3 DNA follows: TGTGCCAGCAGCCAAGAACTTAGTAATTCACCCCTCCACTTT. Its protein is CASSQELSNSPLHF.

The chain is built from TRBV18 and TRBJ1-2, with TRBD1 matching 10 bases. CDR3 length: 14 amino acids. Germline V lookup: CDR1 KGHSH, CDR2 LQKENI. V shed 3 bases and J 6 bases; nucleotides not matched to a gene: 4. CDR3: CASSPTGTGDGYTF. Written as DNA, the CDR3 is TGTGCCAGCTCACCCACCGGGACAGGGGATGGCTACACCTTC.

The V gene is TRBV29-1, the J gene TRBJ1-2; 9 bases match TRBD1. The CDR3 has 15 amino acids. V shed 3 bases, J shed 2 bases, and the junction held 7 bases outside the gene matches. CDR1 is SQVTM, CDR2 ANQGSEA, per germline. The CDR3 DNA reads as TGCAGCGTTGATCCCCGGGACAGGGCGAACTATGGCTACACCTTC. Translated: CSVDPRDRANYGYTF.

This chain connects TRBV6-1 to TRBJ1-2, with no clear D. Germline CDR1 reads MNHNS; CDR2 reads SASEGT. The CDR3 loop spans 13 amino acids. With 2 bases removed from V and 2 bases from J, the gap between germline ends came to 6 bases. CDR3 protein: CASSETGNYGYTF. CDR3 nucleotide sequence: TGTGCCAGCAGTGAAACGGGGAACTATGGCTACACCTTC.

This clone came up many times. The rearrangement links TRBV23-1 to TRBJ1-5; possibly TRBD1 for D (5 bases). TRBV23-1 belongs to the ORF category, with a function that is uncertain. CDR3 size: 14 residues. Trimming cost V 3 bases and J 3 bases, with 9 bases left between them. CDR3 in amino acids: CASSHGADNQPQHF. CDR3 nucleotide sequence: TGCGCCAGCAGTCATGGGGCGGACAATCAGCCCCAGCATTTT.

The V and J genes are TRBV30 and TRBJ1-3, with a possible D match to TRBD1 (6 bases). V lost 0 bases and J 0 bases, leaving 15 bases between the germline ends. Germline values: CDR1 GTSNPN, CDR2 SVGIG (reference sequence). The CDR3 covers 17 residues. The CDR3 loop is CAWSVGASPNSGNTIYF. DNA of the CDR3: TGTGCCTGGAGTGTGGGGGCCTCACCCAACTCTGGAAACACCATATATTTT.

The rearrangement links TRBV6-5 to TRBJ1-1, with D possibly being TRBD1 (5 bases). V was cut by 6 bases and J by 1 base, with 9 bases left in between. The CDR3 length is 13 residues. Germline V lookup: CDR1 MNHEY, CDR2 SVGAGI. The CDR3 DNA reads TGTGCCAGCAGGTGGCAGGGGAACACTGAAGCTTTCTTT. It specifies CASRWQGNTEAFF.

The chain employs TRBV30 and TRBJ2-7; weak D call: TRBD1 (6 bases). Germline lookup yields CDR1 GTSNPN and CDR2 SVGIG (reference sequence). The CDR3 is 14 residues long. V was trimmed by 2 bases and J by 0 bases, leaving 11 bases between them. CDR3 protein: CAWSRAGASYEQYF. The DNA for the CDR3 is TGTGCCTGGAGTAGGGCAGGGGCCTCCTACGAGCAGTACTTC. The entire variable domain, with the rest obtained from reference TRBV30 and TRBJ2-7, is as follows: SQTIHQWPATLVQPVGSPLSLECTVEGTSNPNLYWYRQAAGRGLQLLFYSVGIGQISSEVPQNLSASRPQDRQFILSSKKLLLSDSGFYLCAWSRAGASYEQYFGPGTRLTVT.

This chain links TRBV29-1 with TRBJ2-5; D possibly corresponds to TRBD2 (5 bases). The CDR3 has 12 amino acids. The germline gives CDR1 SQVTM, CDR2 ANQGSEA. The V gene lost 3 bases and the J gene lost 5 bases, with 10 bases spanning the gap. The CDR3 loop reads CSVERASETQYF. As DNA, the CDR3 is TGCAGCGTTGAGAGGGCATCGGAGACCCAGTACTTC.

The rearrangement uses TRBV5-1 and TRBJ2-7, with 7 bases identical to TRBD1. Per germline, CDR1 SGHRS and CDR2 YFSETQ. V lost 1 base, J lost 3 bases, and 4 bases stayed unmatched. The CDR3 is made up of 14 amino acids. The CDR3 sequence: CASSLPRDSYEQYF. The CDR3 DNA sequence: TGCGCCAGCAGCTTGCCCCGGGACAGCTACGAGCAGTACTTC.